The present TCR beta chain was sequenced within a study of OX40 agonist ivuxolimab in advanced cancers. The germline CDR1 and CDR2 sequences are SGHNT and YYREEE (reference sequence). The CDR3 has 14 residues. The V and J ends lost 4 bases and 6 bases respectively, with 16 bases between them. TCRdb keeps only in-frame clones here, not all; method: immunoSEQ multiplex PCR. The table records about 37,000 clones, around 89% of them present only once. The sample in question was CD4+ or CD8+ T cells sorted from blood, obtained in a trial of the OX40 agonist ivuxolimab. This clonotype was obtained from an adult with an advanced solid tumor such as melanoma, head and neck, liver or kidney cancer. The gene calls are TRBV5-4 and TRBJ1-2; possible D gene TRBD1, 5 bases. CDR3 sequence: CASSAREGSDGYTF. In DNA form, the CDR3 reads TGTGCCAGCAGCGCACGTGAGGGGAGCGATGGCTACACCTTC.